This T cell receptor beta chain was recorded in a study of cytomegalovirus exposure and HLA in healthy donors. Across the whole study: HLA-typed donors were the source of 83 million or so unique TCRs held in an early data release. Overall study results and limits: In most subjects, TCR beta sequences reportedly gave accurate predictions of HLA-A and HLA-B alleles. In an earlier analysis, in some 540 donors, most V segments appeared productive either ~90% or ~30% of the time.

With regard to this clone: Its antigen is not known.

Germline assignment: CDR1 MNHEY and CDR2 SMNVEV (reference sequence). This CDR3 is built from 13 residues. With 7 bases clipped from V and 9 bases from J, the junction kept 4 bases outside the gene matches. The study ran its PCR with 60 Vbeta and 13 Jbeta primers. The data were produced by immunoSEQ multiplex PCR, yet TCRdb's version contains in-frame clones alone and is incomplete. This table holds about 130,000 clones, roughly 85% found once. The TCR originated in a woman younger than 45 in good health and CMV-seropositive. Sequencing was carried out using PBMCs. The chain couples TRBV27 to TRBJ2-1; TRBD2 aligns across 12 bases. The CDR3 coding sequence is TGTGCCAGCAACTTACTAGCGGGGGGTGAGCAGTTCTTC. Its protein is CASNLLAGGEQFF.